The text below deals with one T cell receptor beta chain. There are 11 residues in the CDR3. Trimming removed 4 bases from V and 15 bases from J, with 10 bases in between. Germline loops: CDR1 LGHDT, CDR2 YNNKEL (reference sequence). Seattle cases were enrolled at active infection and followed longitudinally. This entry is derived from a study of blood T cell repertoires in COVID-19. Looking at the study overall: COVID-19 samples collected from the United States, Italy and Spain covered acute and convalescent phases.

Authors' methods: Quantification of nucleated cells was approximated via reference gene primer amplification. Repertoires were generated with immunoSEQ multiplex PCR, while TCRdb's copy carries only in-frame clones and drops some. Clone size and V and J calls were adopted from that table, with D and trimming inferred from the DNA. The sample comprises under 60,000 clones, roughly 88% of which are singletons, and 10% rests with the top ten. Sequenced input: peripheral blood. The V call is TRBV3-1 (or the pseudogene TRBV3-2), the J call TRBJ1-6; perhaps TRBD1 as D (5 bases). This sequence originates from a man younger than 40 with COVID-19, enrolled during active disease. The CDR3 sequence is CASSREGLLHF. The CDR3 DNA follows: TGTGCCAGCAGCCGGGAGGGACTCCTCCACTTT.